Listed below are T cell receptor beta chains from one sample, sequenced in a study of T cells in Graves' hyperthyroidism and ophthalmopathy. One entry per CDR3 protein results from TCRdb running MiXCR on the multiplex PCR reads. Seen here are about 640,000 distinct CDR3 sequences, around 21% observed once, and the top ten hold over 30%. Sequencing was done on a sample of blood. The receptors stem from a man in his thirties or forties with Graves' ophthalmopathy. CDR3s leave out the opening cysteine and the closing phenylalanine or tryptophan. Some rows have no size entry. The others give once, few or many, or a class for an expanded clone.

>few|TRBV13
ASSFGGTASSTDTQY
>-|TRBV28
ASRKVDSPYEQY
>few|TRBV4-3
ASSQDSARQVLYEQF
>-|TRBV7-9
ASSPPGGWNIQY
>-|TRBV5-1
ASSHSGGGQPQH
>-|TRBV28
ASSLTGLSYEQY
>many|TRBV27
ASSPLTDSGWAQY
>-|TRBV10-2
ATIAGGGSYEQY
>-|TRBV28
ASSPGLAGGPVSNEQF
>-|TRBV27
ASSLTLSPTYEQY
>many|TRBV7-3
ASSSFAYNEQF
>many|TRBV28
ASSYGAGGYGYT
>-|TRBV2
ASPGLATNEQF
>few|TRBV7-9
ASSLPVGRGANVLT
>few|TRBV6-1
ASSDLAGGRSYEQY
>-|TRBV6-2/TRBV6-3
ASSYSPSGGTDTQY
>few|TRBV10-3
AISPLAGGPYNEQF
>many|TRBV10-3
AISEGRGEQY
>-|TRBV28
ASRPATSLDNEQF
>-|TRBV24-1
ATSDSGTESPQH
>few|TRBV9
ASSPPVTGGAEQF
>few|TRBV19
ASSPGTSNNEQY
>many|TRBV4-1
ASSQDPSSYNEQF
>-|TRBV7-2
ASSLIERGPNALQY
>-|TRBV10-1
ATRARGHGGYT
>-|TRBV19
ATRSPSVDRALLNYGYT
>-|TRBV5-1
ASSLVTGGPYEQY
>-|TRBV6-5
ASSPPGEADTQY
>-|TRBV7-8
ASSLGVGYSNQPQH
>few|TRBV12-3/TRBV12-4
ASSPGLVAPYEQY
>-|TRBV7-3
ASSLTGTSGNEQF
>few|TRBV7-2
ASSFLVGAGEQF
>many|TRBV5-1
ASSLTGAGELF
>-|TRBV6-1
ASSRKQGSGANVLT
>-|TRBV27
ASSRGGTYNSPLH